The clone carrying this T cell receptor beta chain was observed at least ten times. Its antigen is undetermined. Time point here: patch test 3, about 24 weeks after DPC sensitization. Indicated treatment: therapeutic diphenylcyclopropenone sensitization with weekly scalp DPC. Total RNA was isolated from unfractionated whole blood. The library gave individual cDNA molecules unique molecular identifiers. In the original workflow: Individual samples carried between about 23,224 and 690,600 TCRs, with more than 95,000 as the median. TCRdb redid the calling of the RACE reads with MiXCR, one entry per CDR3 protein. It is TCRdb's table, rather than the study itself, that gives the V and J calls and clone size. The table includes roughly 69,000 distinct CDR3 sequences, about 11% detected once. CDR1 and CDR2 from the germline V gene are SGHDN and FVKESK. This CDR3 is built from 13 residues. V was clipped by 2 bases and J by 0 bases, with 2 bases between them.

This entry is derived from a study of human T cells and chemical hapten exposure. Study results and caveats: Patch test score was positively correlated with the counts of TCRs that had expanded at PT1.

This receptor was taken from a woman aged 25 to 39 with alopecia areata. Some clones in this sample may be carry-over from other donors' samples. The sequencing here drew on whole blood, taken in connection with sensitization to the hapten diphenylcyclopropenone (DPC). The rearrangement joins TRBV14 to TRBJ1-5; D not resolved. Here the CDR3 DNA reads TGTGCCAGCAGCCAAAGTAGCAATCAGCCCCAGCATTTT. This codes for CASSQSSNQPQHF.